The 30 T cell receptor beta chains in this list originate from one sample, sequenced in a study of CD8 T cells in Susac syndrome. With random hexamers, reverse transcription was performed on about 0.5 to 1 ug of RNA. A single record per CDR3 protein comes from TCRdb applying MiXCR to the immunoSEQ multiplex PCR reads. The sample lists approximately 190,000 distinct CDR3 sequences; just under 95% were seen once. The sequenced sample consisted of CD8+ T cells from PBMCs. All receptors come from a human donor with Susac syndrome.

This CDR3 is CASSPLQGPTSKETQYF. CDR3 nucleotides: TGTGCCAGCAGCCCTTTACAGGGGCCAACATCGAAAGAGACCCAGTACTTC. The rearrangement links TRBV3-1 to TRBJ2-5; 7 nucleotides line up with TRBD1. The junction had 14 bases not matched to a gene; V was cut back by 4 bases and J by 3 bases. Germline loops: CDR1 LGHDT, CDR2 YNNKEL (reference sequence). There are 17 residues in the CDR3.

The chain uses TRBV7-9 and TRBJ2-3; no clear D. The CDR3 extends over 13 amino acids. The V gene's germline CDR1 is SEHNR and CDR2 FQNEAQ (reference sequence). Trimming removed 7 bases at V and 11 bases at J, with 19 bases between. The CDR3 sequence is CASIPQLGQVQYF. In nucleotides, the CDR3 is TGTGCCAGCATCCCCCAGTTGGGCCAGGTGCAGTATTTT.

This sequence joins TRBV5-4 and TRBJ2-1; D is unresolved. The CDR3 totals 15 residues. The V end lost 7 bases, the J end lost 0 bases, and 14 bases lay between the germline ends. Germline V lookup: CDR1 SGHNT, CDR2 YYREEE (reference sequence). The CDR3 protein is CASGRDASSYNEQFF. CDR3 coding DNA: TGTGCCAGCGGACGAGATGCAAGCTCCTACAATGAGCAGTTCTTC.

V is TRBV11-2 and J is TRBJ1-6; no definite D call. This CDR3 region has 15 residues. The germline V gene has CDR1 SGHAT and CDR2 FQNNGV. Trimming shortened V by 1 base and J by 7 bases, and 11 bases separated the two germline ends. The CDR3 nucleotides read TGTGCCAGCAGCTTAGTGGGAGGAGAGAATTCACCCCTCCACTTT. Protein sequence: CASSLVGGENSPLHF. The entire variable domain, with the rest obtained from reference TRBV11-2 and TRBJ1-6, is as follows: EAGVAQSPRYKIIEKRQSVAFWCNPISGHATLYWYQQILGQGPKLLIQFQNNGVVDDSQLPKDRFSAERLKGVDSTLKIQPAKLEDSAVYLCASSLVGGENSPLHFGNGTRLTVT.

The V and J genes are TRBV2 and TRBJ2-1, with 10 positions matching TRBD2. With V trimmed by 8 bases and J by 5 bases, 6 bases remained unmatched. Germline V lookup: CDR1 SNHLY, CDR2 FYNNEI. This CDR3 comprises 14 residues. CDR3 nucleotides: TGTGCCAGCGGAACTAGCGGGATGGACAATGAGCAGTTCTTC. It translates to CASGTSGMDNEQFF.

This chain connects TRBV25-1 to TRBJ1-2; D not resolved. The CDR3 is 11 residues long. CDR1 and CDR2 from the germline V gene are MGHDK and SYGVNS. Between the trimmed V and J ends, which lost 7 bases and 2 bases, there was a span of 5 bases. CDR3 DNA sequence: TGTGCCAGCATGGACAACTATGGCTACACCTTC. This translates into CASMDNYGYTF.

The gene calls are TRBV4-1 and TRBJ2-1, with 14 positions matching TRBD2. Germline CDR1 is MGHRA and CDR2 is YSYEKL. There are 17 residues in the CDR3. J gave up 9 bases and V 1 base, and 8 bases lay outside the gene matches. The CDR3 region is CASSQGTSGGRMGEQFF. The CDR3, as DNA: TGCGCCAGCAGCCAAGGGACTAGCGGGGGGAGGATGGGTGAGCAGTTCTTC.

The chain uses TRBV6-2 or TRBV6-3 and TRBJ2-5; 9 nucleotides line up with TRBD1. CDR1 is MNHEY and CDR2 is SVGEGT in the germline V gene. J lost 5 bases, V lost 5 bases, and 6 bases had no gene match. The CDR3 runs 14 residues. CDR3 in amino acids: CASSPTGGYETQYF. The DNA for the CDR3 is TGTGCCAGCAGTCCGACAGGGGGATACGAGACCCAGTACTTC.

The chain couples TRBV18 to TRBJ2-1; 11 nucleotides line up with TRBD1. In germline, CDR1 is KGHSH, CDR2 LQKENI. The CDR3 consists of 17 residues. The junction had 13 bases not matched to a gene; V was cut back by 3 bases and J by 9 bases. CDR3 nucleotide sequence: TGTGCCAGCTCACCGGGACAGGGGGAAAAGATTCAGCTTGAGCAGTTCTTC. It is translated as CASSPGQGEKIQLEQFF.

V usage is TRBV29-1 and J usage is TRBJ1-1, with D unclear. The V and J ends lost 6 bases and 1 base respectively, with 12 bases between them. CDR1 is SQVTM and CDR2 is ANQGSEA in the germline V gene. This CDR3 contains 13 residues. CDR3 region: CSVRRTANTEAFF. The CDR3 nucleotides read TGCAGCGTACGACGGACGGCGAACACTGAAGCTTTCTTT.

This sequence joins TRBV29-1 and TRBJ1-5; 11 bases are shared with TRBD1. CDR3 length equals 19 residues. The germline V gene encodes CDR1 SQVTM and CDR2 ANQGSEA. V trimming: 3 bases; J trimming: 2 bases; junction bases outside the gene matches: 15. In DNA, the CDR3 is TGCAGCGTTGATTATCTTAGGACAGGGGGCAGATGGGGCAATCAGCCCCAGCATTTT. This translates into CSVDYLRTGGRWGNQPQHF.

The chain is built from TRBV30 and TRBJ1-2; 12 nucleotides line up with TRBD1. V shed 4 bases, J shed 6 bases, and the junction held 6 bases outside the gene matches. From germline, CDR1 is GTSNPN and CDR2 SVGIG (reference sequence). This CDR3 spans 14 amino acids. CDR3 bases: TGTGCCTGGAATACCGGGACAGGGGGCGATGGCTACACCTTC. Amino acid sequence: CAWNTGTGGDGYTF.

This chain joins TRBV28 and TRBJ2-3; TRBD1 agrees at 7 bases. V was clipped by 5 bases and J by 5 bases; unmatched bases: 10. From germline, CDR1 is MDHEN and CDR2 SYDVKM. This CDR3 region has 15 residues. In DNA, the CDR3 is TGTGCCAGCAGTCGACCTCTGACAGGGCGAGATACGCAGTATTTT. Protein sequence: CASSRPLTGRDTQYF.

The genes are TRBV7-9 and TRBJ2-7; D possibly corresponds to TRBD1 (5 bases). Trimming removed 3 bases at V and 2 bases at J, with 11 bases between. This CDR3 region has 14 residues. CDR1 is SEHNR and CDR2 is FQNEAQ in the germline V gene (reference sequence). CDR3 protein: CASSFLQGPYEQYF. In DNA, the CDR3 is TGTGCCAGCAGCTTTCTTCAGGGCCCCTACGAGCAGTACTTC.

CDR3 nucleotide sequence: TGTGCCAGCAGTACAGGGTCAAGGACTGAAGCTTTCTTT. Translating gives CASSTGSRTEAFF. J is TRBJ1-1 and V is TRBV12-3 or TRBV12-4; D may be TRBD1 (6 bases). This CDR3 has 13 amino acids. The V end lost 5 bases, the J end lost 5 bases, and 12 bases lay between the germline ends.

The chain combines TRBV5-6 with TRBJ1-1; a possible D gene is TRBD1 (5 bases). The CDR3 runs to 15 residues. V was clipped by 0 bases and J by 3 bases, with 12 bases between them. Looked up from germline, CDR1 is SGHDT and CDR2 is YYEEEE. As DNA, the CDR3 is TGTGCCAGCAGCTTGGGGCCCGTCAGGGACACTGAAGCTTTCTTT. Amino acid sequence: CASSLGPVRDTEAFF.

The rearrangement joins TRBV28 to TRBJ2-7; D is possibly TRBD1 (6 bases). Trimming shortened V by 5 bases and J by 6 bases, and 11 bases separated the two germline ends. The CDR3 runs 12 residues. In germline, CDR1 is MDHEN, CDR2 SYDVKM. CDR3 in DNA: TGTGCCAGCAGTGCGACCAGGGGCGAGCAGTACTTC. This encodes CASSATRGEQYF.

The chain has TRBV11-2 and TRBJ2-6; no firm D call. Trimming took off 5 bases at V and 4 bases at J, with 12 bases between the two ends. Germline V gives CDR1 SGHAT, CDR2 FQNNGV. This CDR3 comprises 15 residues. The CDR3 here is CASSGGDLGANVLTF. Written as DNA, the CDR3 is TGTGCCAGCAGCGGCGGAGATCTGGGGGCCAACGTCCTGACTTTC.

The rearrangement joins TRBV10-3 to TRBJ2-3, with 13 bases fitting TRBD2. This CDR3 has 14 amino acids. The ends lost 10 bases at V and 5 bases at J; junction bases unmatched: 6. Germline CDR1 ENHRY, CDR2 SYGVKD. The CDR3 loop reads CATRLAGGQDTQYF. CDR3 sequence (DNA): TGTGCCACCAGACTAGCGGGAGGTCAAGATACGCAGTATTTT.

The chain employs TRBV5-4 and TRBJ2-1; no clear D. Trimming left V 3 bases short and J 6 bases short, with 19 bases between. This CDR3 has 16 residues. Per the germline V gene, CDR1 is SGHNT and CDR2 is YYREEE (reference sequence). The CDR3 spells CASSSDRARSVNEQFF. In nucleotides, the CDR3 is TGTGCCAGCAGCTCGGATAGGGCCCGTTCGGTCAATGAGCAGTTCTTC.

The chain carries TRBV15 and TRBJ1-2; D remains unclear. The V end was cut by 0 bases, the J end by 4 bases, with 12 bases between. This CDR3 region has 15 residues. Germline V gene lookup returns CDR1 LNHNV and CDR2 YYDKDF (reference sequence). The CDR3 region has the DNA TGTGCCACCAGCAGAGATCGGCTAGGGAGCTATGGCTACACCTTC. Protein product: CATSRDRLGSYGYTF.

The V gene is TRBV5-4, the J gene TRBJ1-2; D may be TRBD1 (5 bases). The CDR3 runs to 16 residues. Trimming left V 0 bases short and J 6 bases short, with 18 bases between. Per germline, CDR1 SGHNT and CDR2 YYREEE (reference sequence). Here the CDR3 DNA reads TGTGCCAGCAGCTTGGAGTTCCAGGGTTCGGTTGATGGCTACACCTTC. Translation gives CASSLEFQGSVDGYTF.

V gene TRBV20-1 combines with J gene TRBJ2-5; 8 nucleotides agree with TRBD2. The CDR3 runs to 14 residues. V dropped 2 bases and J dropped 5; count of bases not matched to a gene: 7. Germline V lookup: CDR1 DFQATT, CDR2 SNEGSKA (reference sequence). The CDR3 reads CSARPGGGWETQYF. Here the CDR3 DNA reads TGCAGTGCTAGACCAGGCGGGGGGTGGGAGACCCAGTACTTC.

CDR3 in amino acids: CASKLWGSDTFF. The CDR3 nucleotides are TGTGCCAGCAAACTTTGGGGTTCCGACACTTTCTTT. The rearrangement uses TRBV7-9 and TRBJ1-1; D gene ambiguous. CDR3 size: 12 residues. Germline V gene data show CDR1 as SEHNR and CDR2 as FQNEAQ (reference sequence). The germline V and J ends were trimmed by 7 bases and 12 bases, with 18 bases remaining between them.

The sample holds a few counts of this clonotype. This rearrangement joins TRBV29-1 to TRBJ2-7; perhaps TRBD1 as D (6 bases). Trimming took 6 bases from V and 3 from J, leaving 18 bases between them. CDR1 and CDR2 (germline): SQVTM, ANQGSEA. The CDR3 spans 14 residues. The CDR3: CSVRGSELNYEQYF. The CDR3 region has the DNA TGCAGCGTCAGGGGATCGGAGCTAAACTACGAGCAGTACTTC.

The chain has TRBV20-1 and TRBJ2-7; 8 bases fit TRBD1. The CDR3 covers 13 residues. V was clipped by 4 bases and J by 4 bases; unmatched bases: 6. Looked up from germline, CDR1 is DFQATT and CDR2 is SNEGSKA (reference sequence). CDR3 sequence reads: CSAIRTGTYEQYF. CDR3 DNA sequence: TGCAGTGCTATCCGGACAGGGACTTACGAGCAGTACTTC.

The chain is built from TRBV12-3 or TRBV12-4 and TRBJ2-7; 8 bases line up with TRBD1. The J segment lost 3 bases and the V segment lost 4 bases, leaving 11 bases of the junction unmatched. CDR3 length: 16 residues. The CDR3 spells CASSSGPGQANYEQYF. DNA of the CDR3: TGTGCCAGCAGTTCAGGTCCGGGACAGGCTAACTACGAGCAGTACTTC.

V is TRBV30 and J is TRBJ2-3; no definite D call. Germline V gene data show CDR1 as GTSNPN and CDR2 as SVGIG (reference sequence). Deletions cut 0 bases from V and 4 bases from J, with 8 bases between. CDR3 size: 13 residues. In DNA, the CDR3 is TGTGCCTGGAGTGTCTCTACGGCAGATACGCAGTATTTT. This sequence encodes CAWSVSTADTQYF.

The rearrangement uses TRBV28 and TRBJ2-3, with TRBD1 as a possible D gene (6 bases). This CDR3 comprises 15 residues. Trimming took off 5 bases at V and 3 bases at J, with 15 bases between the two ends. Looked up from germline, CDR1 is MDHEN and CDR2 is SYDVKM. In DNA form, the CDR3 reads TGTGCCAGCAGTCCCAGGACAGAAGGGACAGATACGCAGTATTTT. It translates to CASSPRTEGTDTQYF. Full variable domain (remainder filled in from reference TRBV28 and TRBJ2-3): DVKVTQSSRYLVKRTGEKVFLECVQDMDHENMFWYRQDPGLGLRLIYFSYDVKMKEKGDIPEGYSVSREKKERFSLILESASTNQTSMYLCASSPRTEGTDTQYFGPGTRLTVL.

The gene calls are TRBV12-3 or TRBV12-4 and TRBJ2-1, with 7 positions matching TRBD1. The CDR3 extends over 16 amino acids. The J segment lost 4 bases and the V segment lost 5 bases, leaving 11 bases of the junction unmatched. CDR3 region: CASSPSTGEGYNEQFF. The CDR3 DNA is TGTGCCAGCAGTCCTAGCACAGGGGAAGGTTACAATGAGCAGTTCTTC.